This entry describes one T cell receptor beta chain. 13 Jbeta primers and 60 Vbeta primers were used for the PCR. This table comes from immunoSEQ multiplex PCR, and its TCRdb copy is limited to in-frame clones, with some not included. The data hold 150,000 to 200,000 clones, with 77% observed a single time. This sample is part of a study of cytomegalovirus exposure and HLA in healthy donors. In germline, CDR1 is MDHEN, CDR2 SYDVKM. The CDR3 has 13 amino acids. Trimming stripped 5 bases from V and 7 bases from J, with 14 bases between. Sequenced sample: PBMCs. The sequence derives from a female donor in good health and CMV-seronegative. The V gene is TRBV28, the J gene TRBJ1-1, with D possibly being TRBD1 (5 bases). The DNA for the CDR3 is TGTGCCAGCAGTCGACCAGGGATCAATGAAGCTTTCTTT. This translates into CASSRPGINEAFF.